The rows below give T cell receptor beta chains drawn from one sample of a study of blood T cell repertoires in COVID-19. This table comes from immunoSEQ multiplex PCR, and its TCRdb copy is limited to in-frame clones, with some not included. The table lists roughly 670,000 clones, 85% to 90% of them singletons. Sequences were obtained from peripheral blood. These receptors originate from a young woman with acute or convalescent COVID-19. Both conserved end residues are part of each CDR3. Fields, in order: J gene, D gene, clone size, V gene, CDR3 protein, CDR3 DNA. D genes are given only for firm matches. Some rows mark clone size as missing; the rest say once, few, many or name a class of expanded clone.

TRBJ1-2,TRBD1,-,TRBV4-3,CASSQTRTGAGYGYTF,TGCGCCAGCAGCCAAACGAGGACAGGGGCGGGCTATGGCTACACCTTC
TRBJ1-1,-,-,TRBV29-1,CSVEGTYLGTEAFF,TGCAGCGTTGAGGGGACTTACTTAGGCACTGAAGCTTTCTTT
TRBJ1-1,-,-,TRBV5-5,CASSLAPYDRMVGMNTEAFF,TGTGCCAGCAGCTTGGCCCCCTACGACAGAATGGTTGGGATGAACACTGAAGCTTTCTTT
TRBJ1-2,-,-,TRBV11-2,CASSLEGVGYTF,TGTGCCAGCAGCTTAGAAGGGGTCGGCTACACCTTC
TRBJ2-7,-,-,TRBV7-6,CASSPITIRLSYEQYF,TGTGCCAGCAGCCCCATCACAATCCGCCTCTCCTACGAGCAGTACTTC
TRBJ2-7,-,-,TRBV6-5,CASMKSGTYEQYF,TGTGCCAGCATGAAGTCGGGAACCTACGAGCAGTACTTC
TRBJ1-5,TRBD1,-,TRBV4-1,CASSQTGGLNQPQHF,TGCGCCAGCAGCCAAACAGGGGGCCTCAATCAGCCCCAGCATTTT
TRBJ1-6,-,-,TRBV18,CASSPLSVTVNSPLHF,TGTGCCAGCTCACCTCTATCGGTGACAGTTAATTCACCCCTCCACTTT
TRBJ2-1,TRBD1,few,TRBV19,CASSPGGQGSSSYNEQFF,TGTGCCAGTAGTCCCGGGGGACAGGGGTCGAGCTCCTACAATGAGCAGTTCTTC
TRBJ1-5,TRBD1,-,TRBV6-5,CASQTPGQENQPQHF,TGTGCCAGTCAAACCCCGGGACAGGAAAATCAGCCCCAGCATTTT
TRBJ1-6,-,-,TRBV3-1/TRBV3-2,CASSQVDSAGSPLHF,TGTGCCAGCAGCCAAGTTGACAGCGCGGGGTCACCCCTCCACTTT
TRBJ1-3,-,-,TRBV10-2,CASRPPRGASGNTIYF,TGCGCCAGCAGACCCCCCCGGGGGGCCTCTGGAAACACCATATATTTT
TRBJ1-2,-,-,TRBV18,CASSPDSNYGYTF,TGTGCCAGCTCACCGGACAGCAACTATGGCTACACCTTC
TRBJ2-5,-,-,TRBV5-1,CASSWGDSQETQYF,TGCGCCAGCAGCTGGGGGGACAGCCAAGAGACCCAGTACTTC
TRBJ1-3,-,-,TRBV18,CASSLEAGNTIYF,TGTGCCAGCTCACTTGAGGCTGGAAACACCATATATTTT
TRBJ2-7,TRBD2,once,TRBV9,CASSPPGLGFDEQYF,TGTGCCAGCAGCCCCCCGGGACTAGGATTCGACGAGCAGTACTTC
TRBJ2-5,TRBD1,-,TRBV6-5,CATASGTGRGETQYF,TGTGCCACCGCGAGCGGGACAGGGCGGGGAGAGACCCAGTACTTC
TRBJ1-2,TRBD1,-,TRBV19,CASSIGTGTGGVGYTF,TGTGCCAGTAGTATAGGCACCGGGACAGGGGGCGTTGGCTACACCTTC
TRBJ1-1,TRBD1,-,TRBV6-5,CASAGTGNTEAFF,TGTGCCAGCGCCGGGACAGGGAACACTGAAGCTTTCTTT
TRBJ2-7,TRBD1,-,TRBV5-4,CASSWTGSEQYF,TGTGCCAGCAGCTGGACAGGGAGCGAGCAGTACTTC
TRBJ1-2,-,-,TRBV25-1,CASSEGQWYGYTF,TGTGCCAGCAGTGAAGGACAATGGTATGGCTACACCTTC
TRBJ1-3,-,-,TRBV6-5,CASSYSRYGVGNTIYF,TGTGCCAGCAGTTACTCGAGATATGGAGTCGGAAACACCATATATTTT
TRBJ2-3,-,-,TRBV5-6,CASSLGQVANQPQYF,TGTGCCAGCAGCTTGGGACAGGTAGCAAATCAGCCCCAGTATTTT
TRBJ1-1,-,-,TRBV28,CASIPNPGDPNTEAFF,TGTGCCAGCATACCGAATCCCGGGGATCCTAACACTGAAGCTTTCTTT
TRBJ2-1,-,-,TRBV6-4,CASSDGGASSNEQFF,TGTGCCAGCAGTGACGGGGGGGCATCCAGCAATGAGCAGTTCTTC
TRBJ1-5,-,few,TRBV21-1,CASPKGGTAKMGNQPQHF,TGTGCCAGCCCCAAGGGAGGGACGGCTAAGATGGGCAATCAGCCCCAGCATTTT
TRBJ1-2,TRBD1,-,TRBV7-9,CASSLTPTGIGGYTF,TGTGCCAGCAGCTTAACACCGACAGGGATAGGTGGCTACACCTTC
TRBJ1-6,-,-,TRBV30,CAWRSTTGYNSPLHF,TGTGCCTGGCGCTCGACCACAGGGTATAATTCACCCCTCCACTTT
TRBJ1-2,-,-,TRBV2,CASSVGEIGGYTF,TGTGCCAGCAGTGTTGGGGAGATTGGAGGCTACACCTTC
TRBJ1-2,TRBD1,-,TRBV2,CANDRGNYGYTF,TGTGCCAACGACAGGGGAAATTATGGCTACACCTTC
TRBJ2-1,TRBD1,once,TRBV9,CASSLSGQGYNEQFF,TGTGCCAGCAGCCTCTCGGGACAGGGATACAATGAGCAGTTCTTC
TRBJ1-1,-,few,TRBV7-9,CASTDSPDTEAFF,TGTGCCAGCACCGACAGCCCGGACACTGAAGCTTTCTTT
TRBJ2-3,-,once,TRBV5-6,CASSLLVGAGFTQYF,TGTGCCAGCAGCCTTCTTGTAGGGGCAGGGTTTACGCAGTATTTT
TRBJ2-5,-,-,TRBV28,CASSFQDGGTQETQYF,TGTGCCAGCAGTTTCCAGGACGGGGGGACACAAGAGACCCAGTACTTC
TRBJ2-7,TRBD1,-,TRBV5-1,CASSLAGSPRDRGPHYEQYF,TGCGCCAGCAGCTTGGCCGGGTCTCCTCGGGACAGGGGACCCCATTACGAGCAGTACTTC
TRBJ1-1,TRBD1,-,TRBV29-1,CSVAGQGVPEAFF,TGCAGCGTTGCGGGACAGGGTGTCCCTGAAGCTTTCTTT
TRBJ2-4,TRBD2,-,TRBV30,CAWSRTGGNIQYF,TGTGCCTGGAGTAGGACGGGAGGGAACATTCAGTACTTC
TRBJ1-1,-,once,TRBV7-9,CASSLSYGQPVGVTEAFF,TGTGCCAGCAGCTTATCGTACGGACAGCCGGTTGGGGTTACTGAAGCTTTCTTT
TRBJ1-1,-,-,TRBV5-1,CASRPLGGMNTEAFF,TGCGCCAGCAGGCCCCTGGGAGGGATGAACACTGAAGCTTTCTTT
TRBJ1-5,-,-,TRBV5-5,CASSLLGGKGNQPQHF,TGTGCCAGCAGCTTGTTGGGGGGAAAGGGCAATCAGCCCCAGCATTTT
TRBJ1-2,TRBD1,once,TRBV5-6,CASSLDRGYDYGYTF,TGTGCCAGCAGCTTGGACAGGGGCTATGACTATGGCTACACCTTC
TRBJ2-3,TRBD1,-,TRBV27,CASKLQGYTQYF,TGTGCCAGCAAACTACAGGGGTATACGCAGTATTTT